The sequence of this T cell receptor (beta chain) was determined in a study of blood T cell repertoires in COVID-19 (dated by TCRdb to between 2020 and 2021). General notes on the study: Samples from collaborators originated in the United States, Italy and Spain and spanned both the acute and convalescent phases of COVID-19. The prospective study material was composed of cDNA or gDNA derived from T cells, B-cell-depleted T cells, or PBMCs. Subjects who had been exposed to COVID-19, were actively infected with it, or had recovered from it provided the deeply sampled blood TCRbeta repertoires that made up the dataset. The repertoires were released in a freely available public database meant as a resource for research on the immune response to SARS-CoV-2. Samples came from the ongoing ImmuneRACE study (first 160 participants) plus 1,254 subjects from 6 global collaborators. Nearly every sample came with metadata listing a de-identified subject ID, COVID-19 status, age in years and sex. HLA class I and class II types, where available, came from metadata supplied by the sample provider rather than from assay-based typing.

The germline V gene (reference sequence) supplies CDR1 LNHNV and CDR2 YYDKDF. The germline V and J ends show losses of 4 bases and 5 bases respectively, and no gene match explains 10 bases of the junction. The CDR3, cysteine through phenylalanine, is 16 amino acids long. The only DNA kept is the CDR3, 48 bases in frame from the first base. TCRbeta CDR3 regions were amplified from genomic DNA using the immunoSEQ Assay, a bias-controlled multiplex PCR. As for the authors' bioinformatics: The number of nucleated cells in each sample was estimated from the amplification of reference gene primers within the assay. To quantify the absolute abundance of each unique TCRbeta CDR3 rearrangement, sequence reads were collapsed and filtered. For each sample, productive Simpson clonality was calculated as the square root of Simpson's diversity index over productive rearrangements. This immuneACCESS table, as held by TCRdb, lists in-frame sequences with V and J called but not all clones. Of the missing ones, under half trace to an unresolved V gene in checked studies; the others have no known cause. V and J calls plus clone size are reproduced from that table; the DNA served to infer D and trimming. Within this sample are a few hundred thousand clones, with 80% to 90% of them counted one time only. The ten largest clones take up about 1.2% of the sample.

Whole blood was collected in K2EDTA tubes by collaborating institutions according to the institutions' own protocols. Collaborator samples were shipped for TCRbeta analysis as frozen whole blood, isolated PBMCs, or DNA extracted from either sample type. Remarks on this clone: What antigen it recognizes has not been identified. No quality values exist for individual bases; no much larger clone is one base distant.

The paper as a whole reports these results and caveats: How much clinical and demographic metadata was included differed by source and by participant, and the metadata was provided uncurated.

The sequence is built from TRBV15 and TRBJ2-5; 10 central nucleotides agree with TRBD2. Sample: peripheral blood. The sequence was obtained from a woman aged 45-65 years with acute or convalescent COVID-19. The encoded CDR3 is CATSKVSGRASETQYF. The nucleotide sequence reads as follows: TGTGCCACCAGCAAAGTAAGCGGGAGGGCCAGTGAGACCCAGTACTTC.